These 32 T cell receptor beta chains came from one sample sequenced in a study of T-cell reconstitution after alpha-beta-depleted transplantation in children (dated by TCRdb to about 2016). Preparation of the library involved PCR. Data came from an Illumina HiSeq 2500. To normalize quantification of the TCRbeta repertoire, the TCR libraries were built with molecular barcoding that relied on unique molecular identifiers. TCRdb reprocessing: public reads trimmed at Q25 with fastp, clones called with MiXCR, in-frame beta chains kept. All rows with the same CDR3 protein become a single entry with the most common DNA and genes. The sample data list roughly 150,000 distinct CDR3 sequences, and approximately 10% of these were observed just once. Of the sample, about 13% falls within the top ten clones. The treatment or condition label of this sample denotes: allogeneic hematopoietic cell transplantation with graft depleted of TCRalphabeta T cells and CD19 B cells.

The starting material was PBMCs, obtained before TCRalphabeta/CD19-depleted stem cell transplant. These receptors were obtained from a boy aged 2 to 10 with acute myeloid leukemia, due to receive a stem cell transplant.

The CDR3 DNA reads as TGTGCCAGCACCCAGCCGGTGGACAGGGGGCAATCGGACTATGGCTACACCTTC. The encoded protein is CASTQPVDRGQSDYGYTF. The chain recombines TRBV6-1 with TRBJ1-2, with 11 bases fitting TRBD1. The CDR3 is 18 residues long. Germline V gene lookup returns CDR1 MNHNS and CDR2 SASEGT. V trimming: 7 bases; J trimming: 3 bases; junction bases outside the gene matches: 16.

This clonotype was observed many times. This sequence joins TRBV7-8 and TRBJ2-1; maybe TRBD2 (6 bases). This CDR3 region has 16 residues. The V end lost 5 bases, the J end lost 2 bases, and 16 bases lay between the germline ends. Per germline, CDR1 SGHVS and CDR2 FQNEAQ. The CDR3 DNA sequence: TGTGCCAGCAGCCTGGGACTCTCGACCCCCTACAATGAGCAGTTCTTC. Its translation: CASSLGLSTPYNEQFF.

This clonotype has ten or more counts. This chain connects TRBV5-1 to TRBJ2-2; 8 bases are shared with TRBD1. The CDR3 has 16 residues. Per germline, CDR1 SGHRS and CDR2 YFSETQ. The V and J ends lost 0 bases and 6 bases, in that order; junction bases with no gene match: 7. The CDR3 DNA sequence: TGCGCCAGCAGCTTGGAGGACAGGGAAGTTTCCGGGGAGCTGTTTTTT. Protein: CASSLEDREVSGELFF.

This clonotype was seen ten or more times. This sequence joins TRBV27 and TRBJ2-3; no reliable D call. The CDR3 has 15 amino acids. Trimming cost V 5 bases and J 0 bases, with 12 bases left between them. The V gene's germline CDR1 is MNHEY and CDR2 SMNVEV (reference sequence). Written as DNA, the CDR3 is TGTGCCAGCAGTGACCGATTTGAAAGCACAGATACGCAGTATTTT. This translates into CASSDRFESTDTQYF.

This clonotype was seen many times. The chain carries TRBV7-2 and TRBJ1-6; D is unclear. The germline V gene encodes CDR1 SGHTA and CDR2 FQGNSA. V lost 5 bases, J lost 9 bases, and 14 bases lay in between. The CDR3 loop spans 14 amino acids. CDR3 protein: CASSSARQSSPLHF. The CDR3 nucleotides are TGTGCCAGCAGCAGCGCTAGGCAAAGTTCACCCCTCCACTTT.

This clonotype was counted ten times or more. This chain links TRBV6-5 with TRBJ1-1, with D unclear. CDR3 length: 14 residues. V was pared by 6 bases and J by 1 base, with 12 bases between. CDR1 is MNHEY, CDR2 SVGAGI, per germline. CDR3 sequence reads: CASSLDGKNTEAFF. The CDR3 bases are TGTGCCAGCAGCCTTGACGGAAAGAACACTGAAGCTTTCTTT.

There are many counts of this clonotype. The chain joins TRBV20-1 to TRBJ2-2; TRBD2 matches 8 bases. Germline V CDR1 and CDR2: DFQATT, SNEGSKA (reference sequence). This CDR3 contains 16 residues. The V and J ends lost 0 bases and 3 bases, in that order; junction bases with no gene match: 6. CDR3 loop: CSARDNLAGHTGELFF. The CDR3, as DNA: TGCAGTGCTAGAGATAACTTAGCGGGGCACACCGGGGAGCTGTTTTTT.

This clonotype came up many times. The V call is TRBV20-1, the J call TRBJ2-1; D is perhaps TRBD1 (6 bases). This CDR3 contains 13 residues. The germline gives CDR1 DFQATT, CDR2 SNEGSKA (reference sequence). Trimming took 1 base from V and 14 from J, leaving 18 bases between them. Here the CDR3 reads CSARGLDRRAEFF. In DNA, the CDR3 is TGCAGTGCTAGAGGCCTCGACAGGCGGGCTGAGTTCTTC.

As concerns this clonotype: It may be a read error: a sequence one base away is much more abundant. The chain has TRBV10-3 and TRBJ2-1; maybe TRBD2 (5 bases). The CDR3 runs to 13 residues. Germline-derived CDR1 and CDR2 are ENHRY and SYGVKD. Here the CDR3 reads CAIGESSVDEQFF. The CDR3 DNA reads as TGTGCCATCGGTGAGAGTAGCGTCGATGAGCAGTTCTTC.

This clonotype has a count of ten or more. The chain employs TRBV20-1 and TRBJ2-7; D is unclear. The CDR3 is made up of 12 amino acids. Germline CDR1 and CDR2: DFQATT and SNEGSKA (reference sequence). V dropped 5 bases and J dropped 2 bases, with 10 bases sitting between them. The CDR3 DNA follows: TGCAGTGCTTCAAGAGATGCCTACGAGCAGTACTTC. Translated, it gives CSASRDAYEQYF.

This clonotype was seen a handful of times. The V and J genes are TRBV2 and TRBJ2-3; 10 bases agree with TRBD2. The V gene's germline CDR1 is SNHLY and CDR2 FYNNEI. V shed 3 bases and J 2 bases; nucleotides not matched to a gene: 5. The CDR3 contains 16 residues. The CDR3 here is CASSDSLAGATDTQYF. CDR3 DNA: TGTGCCAGCAGTGATTCGCTAGCGGGGGCCACAGATACGCAGTATTTT.

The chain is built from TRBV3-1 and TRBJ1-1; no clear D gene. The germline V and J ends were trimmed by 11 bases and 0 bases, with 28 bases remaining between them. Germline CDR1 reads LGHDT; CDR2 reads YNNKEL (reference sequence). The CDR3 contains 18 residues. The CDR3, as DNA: TGTGCCTTCAGTTTAGCGTTTGCGGGCGTACTAATGAACACTGAAGCTTTCTTT. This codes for CAFSLAFAGVLMNTEAFF. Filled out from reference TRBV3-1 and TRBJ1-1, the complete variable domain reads DTAVSQTPKYLVTQMGNDKSIKCEQNLGHDTMYWYKQDSKKFLKIMFSYNNKELIINETVPNRFSPKSPDKAHLNLHINSLELGDSAVYFCAFSLAFAGVLMNTEAFFGQGTRLTVV.

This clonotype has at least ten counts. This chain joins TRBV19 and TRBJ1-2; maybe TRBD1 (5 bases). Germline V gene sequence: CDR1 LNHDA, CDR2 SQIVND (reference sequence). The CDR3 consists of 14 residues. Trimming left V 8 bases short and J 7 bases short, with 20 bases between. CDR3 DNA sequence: TGTGCCAGTGTGATTCGGGGGGTTTACGGTGGCTACACCTTC. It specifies CASVIRGVYGGYTF.

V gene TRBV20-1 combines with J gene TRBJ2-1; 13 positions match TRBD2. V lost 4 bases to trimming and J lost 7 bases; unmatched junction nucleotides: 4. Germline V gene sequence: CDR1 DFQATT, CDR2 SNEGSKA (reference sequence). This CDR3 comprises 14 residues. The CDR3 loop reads CSATGTSGKNEQFF. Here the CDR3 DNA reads TGCAGTGCTACCGGGACTAGCGGGAAGAATGAGCAGTTCTTC.

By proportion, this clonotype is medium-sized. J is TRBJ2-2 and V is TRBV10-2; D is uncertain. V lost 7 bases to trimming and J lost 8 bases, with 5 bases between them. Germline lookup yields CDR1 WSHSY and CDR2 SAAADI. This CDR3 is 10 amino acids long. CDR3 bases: TGCGCCAGCATGGCAGGGGAGCTGTTTTTT. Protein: CASMAGELFF.

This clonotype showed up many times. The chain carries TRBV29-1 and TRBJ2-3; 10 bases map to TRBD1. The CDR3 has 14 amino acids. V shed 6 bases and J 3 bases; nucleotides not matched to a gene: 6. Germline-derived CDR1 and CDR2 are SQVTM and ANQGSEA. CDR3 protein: CSVPWDRGTDTQYF. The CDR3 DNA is TGCAGCGTCCCCTGGGACAGGGGAACAGATACGCAGTATTTT.

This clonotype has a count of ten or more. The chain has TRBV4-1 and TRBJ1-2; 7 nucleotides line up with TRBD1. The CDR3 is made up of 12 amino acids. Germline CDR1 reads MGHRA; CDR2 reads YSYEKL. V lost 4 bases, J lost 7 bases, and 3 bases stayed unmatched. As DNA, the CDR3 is TGCGCCAGCAGCCGGGCAGGGGGTGGCTACACCTTC. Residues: CASSRAGGGYTF.

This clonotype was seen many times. This CDR3 is CASSSDFSLDTQYF. The DNA of the CDR3 is TGTGCCAGCAGTAGCGACTTCTCTCTCGATACGCAGTATTTT. The chain uses TRBV2 and TRBJ2-3; D gene ambiguous. In germline, CDR1 is SNHLY, CDR2 FYNNEI. V lost 5 bases and J lost 6, with 15 bases in between. The length of the CDR3 is 14 residues.

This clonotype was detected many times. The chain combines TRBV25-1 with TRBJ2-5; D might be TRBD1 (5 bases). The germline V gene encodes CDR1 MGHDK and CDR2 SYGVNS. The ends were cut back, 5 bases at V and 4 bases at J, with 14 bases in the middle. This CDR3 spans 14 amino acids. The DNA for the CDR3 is TGTGCCAGCAGTTCCTCAGGGTCGGGAGAGACCCAGTACTTC. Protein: CASSSSGSGETQYF.

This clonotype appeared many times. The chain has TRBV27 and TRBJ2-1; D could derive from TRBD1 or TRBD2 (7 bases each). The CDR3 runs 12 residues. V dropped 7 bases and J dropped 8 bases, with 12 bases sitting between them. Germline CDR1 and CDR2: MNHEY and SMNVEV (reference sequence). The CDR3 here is CASKQGRDEQFF. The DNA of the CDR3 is TGTGCCAGCAAACAGGGGAGGGATGAGCAGTTCTTC.

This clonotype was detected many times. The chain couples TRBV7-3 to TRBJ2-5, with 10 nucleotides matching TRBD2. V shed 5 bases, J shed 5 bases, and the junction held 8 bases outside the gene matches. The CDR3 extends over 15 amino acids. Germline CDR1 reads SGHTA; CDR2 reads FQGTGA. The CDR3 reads CASSVSGGALETQYF. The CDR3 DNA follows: TGTGCCAGCAGCGTGAGCGGGGGGGCCTTGGAGACCCAGTACTTC. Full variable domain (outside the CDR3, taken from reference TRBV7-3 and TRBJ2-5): GAGVSQTPSNKVTEKGKYVELRCDPISGHTALYWYRQSLGQGPEFLIYFQGTGAADDSGLPNDRFFAVRPEGSVSTLKIQRTERGDSAVYLCASSVSGGALETQYFGPGTRLLVL.

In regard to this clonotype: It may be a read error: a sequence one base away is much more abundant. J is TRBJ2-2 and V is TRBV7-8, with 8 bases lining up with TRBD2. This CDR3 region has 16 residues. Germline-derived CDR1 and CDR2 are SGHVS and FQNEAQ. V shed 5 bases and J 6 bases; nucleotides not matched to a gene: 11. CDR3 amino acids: CASSRLAGRGAGELFF. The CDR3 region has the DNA TGTGCCAGCAGCCGCCTAGCGGGTCGGGGCGCCGGGGAGCTGTTTTTT.

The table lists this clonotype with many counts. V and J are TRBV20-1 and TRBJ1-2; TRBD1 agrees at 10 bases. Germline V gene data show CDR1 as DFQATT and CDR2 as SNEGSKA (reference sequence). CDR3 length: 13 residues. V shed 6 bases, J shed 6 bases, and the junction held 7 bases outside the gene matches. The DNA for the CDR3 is TGCAGTGCCACGACAGGGGGCTGGGATGGCTACACCTTC. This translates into CSATTGGWDGYTF.

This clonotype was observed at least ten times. This CDR3 reads CATSRDRAEAFF. DNA of the CDR3: TGTGCCACCAGCAGAGATCGGGCTGAAGCTTTCTTT. This sequence joins TRBV15 and TRBJ1-1; no clear D gene. Between the trimmed V and J ends, which lost 0 bases and 6 bases, there was a span of 5 bases. CDR1 is LNHNV and CDR2 is YYDKDF in the germline V gene (reference sequence). CDR3 length: 12 amino acids.

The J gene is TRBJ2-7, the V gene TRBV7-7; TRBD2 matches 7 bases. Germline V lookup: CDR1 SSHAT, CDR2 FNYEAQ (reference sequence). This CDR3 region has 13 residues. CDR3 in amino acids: CASSSGGSYEQYV. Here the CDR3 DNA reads TGTGCTAGCAGCTCCGGGGGGTCCTACGAGCAGTACGTC.

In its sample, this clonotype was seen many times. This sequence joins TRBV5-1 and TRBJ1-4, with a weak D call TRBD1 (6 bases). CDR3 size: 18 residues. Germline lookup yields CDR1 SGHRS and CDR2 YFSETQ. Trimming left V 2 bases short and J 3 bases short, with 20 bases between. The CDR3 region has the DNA TGCGCCAGCAGCTTTATTCCAGGGGAGGAGGGGGCTAATGAAAAACTGTTTTTT. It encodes CASSFIPGEEGANEKLFF.

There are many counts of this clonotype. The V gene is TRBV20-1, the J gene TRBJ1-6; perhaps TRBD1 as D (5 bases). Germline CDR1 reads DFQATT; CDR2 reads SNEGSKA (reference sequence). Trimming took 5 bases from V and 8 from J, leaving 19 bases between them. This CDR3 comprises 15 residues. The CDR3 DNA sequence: TGCAGTGCTCTTCGCTTCAGGGAAAAGGATTCACCCCTCCACTTT. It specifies CSALRFREKDSPLHF.

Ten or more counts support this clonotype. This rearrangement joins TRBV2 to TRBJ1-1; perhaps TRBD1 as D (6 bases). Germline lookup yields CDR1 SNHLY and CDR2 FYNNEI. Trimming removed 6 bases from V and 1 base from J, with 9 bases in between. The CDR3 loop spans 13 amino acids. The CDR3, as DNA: TGTGCCAGCAGGATGACAGGGAACACTGAAGCTTTCTTT. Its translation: CASRMTGNTEAFF.

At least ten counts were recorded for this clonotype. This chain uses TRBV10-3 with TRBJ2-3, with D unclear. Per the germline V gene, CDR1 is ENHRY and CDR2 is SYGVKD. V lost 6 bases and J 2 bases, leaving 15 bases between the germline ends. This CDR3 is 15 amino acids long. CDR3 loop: CAISRTLATTDTQYF. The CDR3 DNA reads TGTGCCATCAGCCGGACCTTAGCAACCACAGATACGCAGTATTTT.

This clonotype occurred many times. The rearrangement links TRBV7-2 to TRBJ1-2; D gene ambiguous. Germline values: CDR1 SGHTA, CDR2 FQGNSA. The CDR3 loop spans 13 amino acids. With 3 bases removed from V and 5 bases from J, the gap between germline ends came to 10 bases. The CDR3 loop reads CASSFKGKYGYTF. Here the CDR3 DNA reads TGTGCCAGCAGCTTTAAAGGGAAGTATGGCTACACCTTC.

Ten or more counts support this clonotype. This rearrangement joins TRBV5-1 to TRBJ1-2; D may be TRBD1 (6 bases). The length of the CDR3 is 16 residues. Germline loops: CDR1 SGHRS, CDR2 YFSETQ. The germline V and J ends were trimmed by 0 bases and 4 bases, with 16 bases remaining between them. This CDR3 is CASSLGYRDTIYGYTF. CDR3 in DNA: TGCGCCAGCAGCTTGGGGTACCGGGACACCATCTATGGCTACACCTTC.

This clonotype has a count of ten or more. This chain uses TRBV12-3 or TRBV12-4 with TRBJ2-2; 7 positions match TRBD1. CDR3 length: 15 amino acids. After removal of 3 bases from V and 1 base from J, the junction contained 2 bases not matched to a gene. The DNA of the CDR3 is TGTGCCAGCAGTTTCCGACAGGGGAACACCGGGGAGCTGTTTTTT. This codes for CASSFRQGNTGELFF.